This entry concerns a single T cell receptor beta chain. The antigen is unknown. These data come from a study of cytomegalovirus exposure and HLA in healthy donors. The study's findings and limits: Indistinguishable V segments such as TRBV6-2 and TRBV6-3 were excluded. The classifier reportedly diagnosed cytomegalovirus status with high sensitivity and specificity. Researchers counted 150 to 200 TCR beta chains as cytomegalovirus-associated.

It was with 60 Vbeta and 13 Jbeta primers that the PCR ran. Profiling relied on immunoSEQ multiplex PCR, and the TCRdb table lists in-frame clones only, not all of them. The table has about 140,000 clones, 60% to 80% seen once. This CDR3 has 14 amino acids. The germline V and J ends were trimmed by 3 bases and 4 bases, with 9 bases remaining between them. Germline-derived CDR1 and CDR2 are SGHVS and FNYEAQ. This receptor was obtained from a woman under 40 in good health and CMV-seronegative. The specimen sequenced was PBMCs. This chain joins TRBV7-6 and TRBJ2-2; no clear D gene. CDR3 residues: CASSFQDSTGELFF. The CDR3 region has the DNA TGTGCCAGCAGCTTCCAGGATAGCACCGGGGAGCTGTTTTTT.